The rows below give T cell receptor beta chains drawn from one sample of a study of T cells in localized non-small cell lung cancer. TCRdb's copy holds only in-frame clones and misses some; the assay was immunoSEQ multiplex PCR. Altogether over 25,000 clones are present, roughly 90% being singletons, with the ten largest covering less than 2.5%. The sample here was peripheral blood, taken before any cancer treatment. The receptors stem from a female donor of 60 years or more with stage I lung adenocarcinoma. Both conserved end residues are part of each CDR3. D genes are given only for firm matches. Rows give clone size only sometimes, using once, few, many, or a class for an expanded clone.

v_gene,abundance,j_gene,d_gene,CDR3nt,CDR3aa
TRBV5-6,NA,TRBJ1-5,NA,TGTGCCAGCAGATTCATTACACCCCAGCCCCAGCATTTT,CASRFITPQPQHF
TRBV5-1,NA,TRBJ2-1,TRBD1,TGCGCCAGCGCGCGGGACAGGGATCGGGATGAGCAGTTCTTC,CASARDRDRDEQFF
TRBV7-9,NA,TRBJ1-1,TRBD1,TGTGCCAGCAGCTTCGGACAGGGGGCAGAGGCTTTCTTT,CASSFGQGAEAFF
TRBV6-1,few,TRBJ1-5,TRBD1,TGTGCCAGCAACCAGGACAGGGGTGTTTATCAGCCCCAGCATTTT,CASNQDRGVYQPQHF
TRBV5-6,NA,TRBJ2-5,TRBD2,TGTGCCAGCAGCTCGGGACTAGATAAAGAGACCCAGTACTTC,CASSSGLDKETQYF
TRBV6-6,NA,TRBJ2-7,NA,TGTGCCATCAGTGGCGTGGGGGAATACGAGCAGTACTTC,CAISGVGEYEQYF
TRBV10-3,NA,TRBJ1-1,NA,TGTGCCATCAGCGAACTCGATAGGACGGGTAAAACTGAAGCTTTCTTT,CAISELDRTGKTEAFF
TRBV7-2,NA,TRBJ2-3,NA,TGTGCCAGCACCCCGGCAACAGATACGCAGTATTTT,CASTPATDTQYF
TRBV19,NA,TRBJ1-5,NA,TGTGCCAGTAGTCCTAGCAATCAGCCCCAGCATTTT,CASSPSNQPQHF
TRBV6-1,NA,TRBJ1-1,NA,TGTGCCAGCAGTGAAAAGATAGGAAACACTGAAGCTTTCTTT,CASSEKIGNTEAFF
TRBV2,NA,TRBJ2-7,TRBD2,TGTGCCAGCAGTGTAGGACTAGCGGGGGGTAACGAGCAGTACTTC,CASSVGLAGGNEQYF
TRBV19,NA,TRBJ2-7,TRBD1,TGTGCCAGTAGTATAGTGGCGCGTCAGGGGGCCTACGAGCAGTACTTC,CASSIVARQGAYEQYF
TRBV19,NA,TRBJ2-1,NA,TGTGCCAGTAGTCTCCGGGACTGGGTGTCGGAGCAGTTCTTC,CASSLRDWVSEQFF
TRBV27,once,TRBJ1-4,NA,TGTGCCAGCAAAAAACCGGGCAAGAATGAAAAACTGTTTTTT,CASKKPGKNEKLFF
TRBV19,NA,TRBJ1-5,TRBD1,TGTGCCAGTAGTATGCTTGGGACAGGGGGGCAGCCCCAGCATTTT,CASSMLGTGGQPQHF
TRBV30,NA,TRBJ1-2,NA,TGTGCCTGGAGTGTAAGGGGGTCTGGGTACACCTTC,CAWSVRGSGYTF
TRBV19,NA,TRBJ1-5,NA,TGTGCCAGTAGTATAGCACGGGGAGGGGAGGGTCAGCCCCAGCATTTT,CASSIARGGEGQPQHF
TRBV7-2,NA,TRBJ1-2,TRBD1,TGTGCCAGCAGCCCAACAGGGGGGGACTATGGCTACACCTTC,CASSPTGGDYGYTF
TRBV7-9,NA,TRBJ1-2,TRBD1,TGTGCCAGCAGCTTAGCGGGACAGGGGGCGTTGGGCTACACCTTC,CASSLAGQGALGYTF
TRBV5-1,NA,TRBJ2-7,NA,TGCGCCAGCAGCTTGGATACGGTGAGCTCCTACGAGCAGTACTTC,CASSLDTVSSYEQYF
TRBV18,NA,TRBJ1-1,NA,TGTGCCAGTGGACAGACTAAGAACACTGAAGCTTTCTTT,CASGQTKNTEAFF
TRBV2,NA,TRBJ2-1,TRBD2,TGTGCCAGCAGTGAATGGCTAGCGGGGGGGTTAAGCTCCTACAATGAGCAGTTCTTC,CASSEWLAGGLSSYNEQFF
TRBV9,NA,TRBJ2-4,NA,TGTGCCAGCAGCGTAGACCCAGGGGGGATTGACATTCAGTACTTC,CASSVDPGGIDIQYF
TRBV4-3,NA,TRBJ1-2,TRBD1,TGCGCCAGCAGCCAAGATAACAGGGGGTCTGTCTATGGCTACACCTTC,CASSQDNRGSVYGYTF
TRBV10-3,NA,TRBJ1-3,NA,TGTGCCATCAGCCGGGAATCCTCTGGAAACACCATATATTTT,CAISRESSGNTIYF
TRBV6-1,NA,TRBJ1-4,NA,TGTGCCAGCAGTGGGGGGTTCTACAGAGCAACTAATGAAAAACTGTTTTTT,CASSGGFYRATNEKLFF
TRBV5-1,few,TRBJ1-5,NA,TGCGCCAGCAGCTTGGAAGGTAACAGCAATCAGCCCCAGCATTTT,CASSLEGNSNQPQHF
TRBV7-2,NA,TRBJ1-4,NA,TGTGCCAGCAGCTTAGCCGCCGCAACTAATGAAAAACTGTTTTTT,CASSLAAATNEKLFF
TRBV14,NA,TRBJ2-2,TRBD2,TGTGCCAGCAGCCAGGGACTAACTAACACCGGGGAGCTGTTTTTT,CASSQGLTNTGELFF
TRBV11-2,NA,TRBJ2-7,NA,TGTGCCAGCAGCGACCCTCGGGGTTCCTACGAGCAGTACTTC,CASSDPRGSYEQYF
TRBV19,NA,TRBJ2-1,NA,TGTGCCGCCGCGGACAGATACAATGAGCAGTTCTTC,CAAADRYNEQFF